Each of the 14 T cell receptor beta chains below was sequenced from the same sample in a study of blood T cell repertoires in COVID-19. The method was immunoSEQ multiplex PCR; TCRdb's version includes in-frame clones alone and lacks a portion of them. This table holds 650,000 to 800,000 clones, over 80% found once. Sequences were obtained from peripheral blood. Receptors originate from a woman under 30 with acute or convalescent COVID-19.

The chain joins TRBV7-2 to TRBJ2-5, with 7 nucleotides matching TRBD2. The CDR3 is made up of 12 amino acids. Germline-derived CDR1 and CDR2 are SGHTA and FQGNSA. V trimming: 5 bases; J trimming: 7 bases; junction bases outside the gene matches: 4. The chain's CDR3 is CASSPASGTQYF. Here the CDR3 DNA reads TGTGCCAGCAGCCCAGCTAGCGGGACCCAGTACTTC.

The gene calls are TRBV9 and TRBJ1-5; TRBD1 aligns across 8 bases. J lost 6 bases, V lost 3 bases, and 5 bases had no gene match. Germline V CDR1 and CDR2: SGDLS, YYNGEE. This CDR3 has 14 amino acids. The CDR3 here is CASSGSDRAQPQHF. The CDR3 DNA is TGTGCCAGCAGCGGATCGGACAGGGCTCAGCCCCAGCATTTT.

The chain joins TRBV9 to TRBJ2-7; 8 bases align to TRBD1. This CDR3 spans 14 amino acids. With 3 bases clipped from V and 4 bases from J, the junction kept 6 bases outside the gene matches. From germline, CDR1 is SGDLS and CDR2 YYNGEE. The CDR3 region has the DNA TGTGCCAGCAGCGCTCCTGACAGGGGATACGAGCAGTACTTC. Translation gives CASSAPDRGYEQYF.

CDR3 nucleotides: TGTGCCAGCAGCAGACAGGGATACACTGAAGCTTTCTTT. Its translation: CASSRQGYTEAFF. The rearrangement links TRBV7-8 to TRBJ1-1; 7 bases map to TRBD1. After removal of 5 bases from V and 3 bases from J, the junction contained 3 bases not matched to a gene. Per germline, CDR1 SGHVS and CDR2 FQNEAQ. This CDR3 spans 13 amino acids.

This chain connects TRBV5-1 to TRBJ1-6; 8 positions match TRBD1. Germline loops: CDR1 SGHRS, CDR2 YFSETQ. Losses at the gene ends were 4 bases for V and 5 bases for J; bases not matched to a gene: 11. This CDR3 comprises 17 residues. In nucleotides, the CDR3 is TGCGCCAGCAGCCTCCCGACAGGGGAACAGGATAATTCACCCCTCCACTTT. This codes for CASSLPTGEQDNSPLHF.

The genes are TRBV29-1 and TRBJ1-1; 10 bases line up with TRBD1. This CDR3 contains 17 residues. Germline CDR1 SQVTM, CDR2 ANQGSEA. Trimming at V came to 7 bases and at J to 1 base, leaving 15 bases not matched to a gene. The CDR3 here is CSGSRFRDRGENTEAFF. DNA for the CDR3: TGCAGCGGGAGCCGCTTTCGGGACAGGGGTGAGAACACTGAAGCTTTCTTT.

This clone showed up just once. The V call is TRBV6-2 or TRBV6-3, the J call TRBJ1-5, with no clear D. The CDR3 extends over 15 amino acids. The germline V gene encodes CDR1 MNHEY and CDR2 SVGEGT. V was cut by 4 bases and J by 1 base, with 11 bases left in between. In DNA form, the CDR3 reads TGTGCCAGCAGTTTAGTGTACAGAAGCAATCAGCCCCAGCATTTT. The encoded protein is CASSLVYRSNQPQHF.

The chain employs TRBV2 and TRBJ2-7; D unresolved. The CDR3 runs to 14 residues. V shed 2 bases and J shed 4 bases, with 12 bases lying between them. Germline V gene sequence: CDR1 SNHLY, CDR2 FYNNEI. CDR3 nucleotide sequence: TGTGCCAGCAGTGAAAGGCAGAGGTCGTACGAGCAGTACTTC. Translated, it gives CASSERQRSYEQYF.

V usage is TRBV5-1 and J usage is TRBJ1-1; TRBD1 matches at 8 bases. Per the germline V gene, CDR1 is SGHRS and CDR2 is YFSETQ. The J segment lost 11 bases and the V segment lost 5 bases, leaving 8 bases of the junction unmatched. The CDR3 is 12 residues long. Written as DNA, the CDR3 is TGCGCCAGCAGACCTGACACAGGGGGGGCTTTCTTT. It yields the protein CASRPDTGGAFF.

This clone was picked up a small number of times. The rearrangement joins TRBV5-1 to TRBJ1-4; 12 bases line up with TRBD1. CDR1 and CDR2 from the germline V gene are SGHRS and YFSETQ. This CDR3 is 18 amino acids long. Unmatched junction bases numbered 16, after V lost 5 bases and J lost 8 bases. The CDR3 DNA is TGCGCCAGCAGACACCCCCGGGACAGGGGGCCGGATGAAGAAAAACTGTTTTTT. This codes for CASRHPRDRGPDEEKLFF.

V and J are TRBV7-9 and TRBJ2-1; the match to TRBD1 covers 9 bases. CDR3 length: 15 residues. The junction had 10 bases not matched to a gene; V was cut back by 8 bases and J by 5 bases. CDR1 is SEHNR, CDR2 FQNEAQ, per germline (reference sequence). CDR3 DNA: TGTGCCAGCCTGCCTTGGGGACAGGGAGACAATGAGCAGTTCTTC. Encoded protein: CASLPWGQGDNEQFF. Drawing the rest from reference TRBV7-9 and TRBJ2-1, the complete variable domain is DTGVSQNPRHKITKRGQNVTFRCDPISEHNRLYWYRQTLGQGPEFLTYFQNEAQLEKSRLLSDRFSAERPKGSFSTLEIQRTEQGDSAMYLCASLPWGQGDNEQFFGPGTRLTVL.

The chain links TRBV13 to TRBJ2-7; a possible D gene is TRBD1 (6 bases). The CDR3 length is 14 residues. Trimming took 0 bases from V and 6 from J, leaving 12 bases between them. CDR1 is PRHDT and CDR2 is FYEKMQ in the germline V gene (reference sequence). CDR3 amino acids: CASSLGGEGGEQYF. For the CDR3, the DNA is TGTGCCAGCAGCTTAGGAGGGGAAGGGGGCGAGCAGTACTTC.

This clone is a singleton in its sample. The chain has TRBV2 and TRBJ1-4, with D tentatively TRBD1 (6 bases). Between the trimmed V and J ends, which lost 6 bases and 2 bases, there was a span of 10 bases. The CDR3 sequence is 14 residues long. The germline gives CDR1 SNHLY, CDR2 FYNNEI. This CDR3 is CASSGGATNEKLFF. In nucleotides, the CDR3 is TGTGCCAGCAGCGGGGGGGCGACTAATGAAAAACTGTTTTTT.

The J gene is TRBJ1-3, the V gene TRBV4-1; no clear D. Germline CDR1 MGHRA, CDR2 YSYEKL. CDR3 length equals 13 residues. The germline V and J ends were trimmed by 4 bases and 3 bases, with 7 bases remaining between them. CDR3 coding DNA: TGCGCCAGCAGCCCGGTCCTTGGAAACACCATATATTTT. Encoded protein: CASSPVLGNTIYF.